The clone carrying this T cell receptor beta chain was recorded a few times. Antigen: not known. The CDR3 spans 13 residues. Trimming pared 7 bases from V and 8 bases from J, leaving 17 bases between. From germline, CDR1 is LGHNA and CDR2 YNFKEQ. These data come from a study of response to subunit inactivated influenza vaccine. Notes on the study in general: Authors suggested seasonal influenza vaccinations each recruit few new T cells.

MiXCR, run by TCRdb on the RT-PCR reads, gives a single entry per CDR3 protein. The top ten hold roughly 12% of the sample, which has over 400,000 distinct CDR3 sequences, roughly 9.7% seen once. The sample consisted of PBMCs from blood, taken about 6 weeks after vaccination. The TCR was taken from a man over 45 who received an inactivated influenza vaccine. The chain joins TRBV4-2 to TRBJ1-1; D gene unclear. The CDR3 sequence: CASNQKLTGEAFF. CDR3 sequence (DNA): TGTGCCAGCAACCAGAAGCTCACGGGAGAAGCTTTCTTT.